A single sample is the source of the 6 T cell receptor beta chains below, sequenced in a study of blood T cell repertoires in COVID-19. The protocol was immunoSEQ multiplex PCR, while the TCRdb copy is restricted to in-frame clones and leaves out a portion. The table lists 200,000 to 300,000 clones, approximately 86% of them singletons, with less than 4% in the top ten. Specimen: PBMCs or T cells enriched from blood (not recorded which). The receptors stem from a woman between 40 and 55 years old with acute COVID-19.

The genes are TRBV6-1 and TRBJ1-2; D gene ambiguous. Germline V gene sequence: CDR1 MNHNS, CDR2 SASEGT. This CDR3 region has 14 residues. Trimming pared 1 base from V and 7 bases from J, leaving 13 bases between. CDR3 residues: CASSEGWGDGGYTF. In DNA form, the CDR3 reads TGTGCCAGCAGTGAAGGGTGGGGAGATGGTGGCTACACCTTC.

The chain carries TRBV5-1 and TRBJ1-2; D is unresolved. Trimming cost V 0 bases and J 2 bases, with 5 bases left between them. The CDR3 is 13 residues long. The V gene's germline CDR1 is SGHRS and CDR2 YFSETQ. The CDR3, as DNA: TGCGCCAGCAGCTTGGCTACGAACTATGGCTACACCTTC. This encodes CASSLATNYGYTF.

The chain carries TRBV19 and TRBJ1-4, with unresolved D. Germline-derived CDR1 and CDR2 are LNHDA and SQIVND (reference sequence). Trimming shortened V by 4 bases and J by 8 bases, and 11 bases separated the two germline ends. CDR3 length: 13 amino acids. CDR3 amino acids: CASSSFSGEKLFF. The CDR3 region has the DNA TGTGCCAGTAGTAGCTTTTCGGGAGAAAAACTGTTTTTT. Full variable domain (missing parts from reference TRBV19 and TRBJ1-4): DGGITQSPKYLFRKEGQNVTLSCEQNLNHDAMYWYRQDPGQGLRLIYYSQIVNDFQKGDIAEGYSVSREKKESFPLTVTSAQKNPTAFYLCASSSFSGEKLFFGSGTQLSVL.

CDR3 amino acids: CASSFGTGADQPQHF. In DNA form, the CDR3 reads TGTGCCAGCAGCTTCGGGACAGGGGCCGATCAGCCCCAGCATTTT. The genes are TRBV6-5 and TRBJ1-5, with 10 bases that match TRBD1. Trimming removed 6 bases from V and 5 bases from J; junction bases left unmatched: 7. The CDR3 runs to 15 residues. Germline-derived CDR1 and CDR2 are MNHEY and SVGAGI.

The rearrangement uses TRBV4-2 and TRBJ2-3, with D possibly TRBD2 on 5 matching bases. This CDR3 is built from 16 residues. The germline V and J ends were trimmed by 1 base and 5 bases, with 16 bases remaining between them. From germline, CDR1 is LGHNA and CDR2 YNFKEQ. CDR3 loop: CASSQGELVGGDTQYF. The CDR3 nucleotides are TGTGCCAGCAGCCAAGGGGAACTCGTCGGAGGAGATACGCAGTATTTT.

V gene TRBV14 combines with J gene TRBJ2-7; D remains ambiguous. The CDR3 consists of 15 residues. Germline V gives CDR1 SGHDN, CDR2 FVKESK. V was pared by 2 bases and J by 7 bases, with 18 bases between. As DNA, the CDR3 is TGTGCCAGCAGCCAACTGTCTATTAGAGATCGAGAGCAGTACTTC. The encoded protein is CASSQLSIRDREQYF.